The entry below gives a single T cell receptor beta chain sequence along with its context. Its antigen is undetermined. Primers for the PCR totalled 60 Vbeta and 13 Jbeta. How the authors handled the data: In a later analysis, the count reached 74 million or so unique TCR beta chains, with roughly 9.9 million shared. Some clones are missing from TCRdb's copy, which holds only in-frame ones; the method was immunoSEQ multiplex PCR. That table furnishes V, J and clone size, whereas the DNA furnished D and trimming. Here the sample spans 120,000 or so clones, about 80% being singletons. The CDR3 extends over 15 amino acids. Germline V lookup: CDR1 LNHDA, CDR2 SQIVND (reference sequence). The V end was cut by 4 bases, the J end by 1 base, with 14 bases between. This entry belongs to a study of cytomegalovirus exposure and HLA in healthy donors. Findings and caveats of the study: Trimming of TCR beta V- and J-genes showed a link, identified in a later analysis, to a missense DCLRE1C variant. On later analysis, the bulk of CMV-associated TCR beta chains appeared to be HLA-restricted.

The specimen was PBMCs. This TCR derives from a female donor in good health and CMV-seropositive. V usage is TRBV19 and J usage is TRBJ2-7, with a tentative D call TRBD2 (6 bases). Here the CDR3 DNA reads TGTGCCAGTAGTACAGGGACTTCACATTCCTACGAGCAGTACTTC. This codes for CASSTGTSHSYEQYF.